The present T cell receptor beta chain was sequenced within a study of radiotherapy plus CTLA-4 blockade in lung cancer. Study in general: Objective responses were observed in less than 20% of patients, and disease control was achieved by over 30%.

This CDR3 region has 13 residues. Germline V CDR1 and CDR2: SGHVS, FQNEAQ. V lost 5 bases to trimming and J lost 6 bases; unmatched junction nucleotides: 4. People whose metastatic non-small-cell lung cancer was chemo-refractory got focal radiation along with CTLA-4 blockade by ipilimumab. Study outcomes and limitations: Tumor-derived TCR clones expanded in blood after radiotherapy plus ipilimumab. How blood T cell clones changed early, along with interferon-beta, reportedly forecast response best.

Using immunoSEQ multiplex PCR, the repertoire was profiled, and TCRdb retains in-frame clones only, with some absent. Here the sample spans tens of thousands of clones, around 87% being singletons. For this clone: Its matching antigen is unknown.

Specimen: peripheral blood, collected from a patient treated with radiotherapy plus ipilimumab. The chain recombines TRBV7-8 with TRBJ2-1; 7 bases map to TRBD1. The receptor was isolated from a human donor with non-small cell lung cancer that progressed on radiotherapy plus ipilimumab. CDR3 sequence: CASSDSGGNEQFF. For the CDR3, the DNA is TGTGCCAGCAGCGACTCAGGGGGCAATGAGCAGTTCTTC.